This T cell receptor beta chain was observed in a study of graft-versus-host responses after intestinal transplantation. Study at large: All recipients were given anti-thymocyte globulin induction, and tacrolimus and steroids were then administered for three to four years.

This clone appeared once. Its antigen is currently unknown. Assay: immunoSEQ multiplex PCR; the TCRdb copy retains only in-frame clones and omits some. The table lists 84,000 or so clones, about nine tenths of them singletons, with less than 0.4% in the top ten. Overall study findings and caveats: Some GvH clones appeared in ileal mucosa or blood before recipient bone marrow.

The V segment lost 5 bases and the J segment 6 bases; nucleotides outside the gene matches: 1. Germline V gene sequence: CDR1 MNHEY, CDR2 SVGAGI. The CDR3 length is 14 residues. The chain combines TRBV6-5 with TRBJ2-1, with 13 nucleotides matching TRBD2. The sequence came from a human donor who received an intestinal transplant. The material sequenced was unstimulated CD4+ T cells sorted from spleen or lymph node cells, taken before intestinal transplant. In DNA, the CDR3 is TGTGCCAGCAGTGGACTAGCGGGAGTCAATGAGCAGTTCTTC. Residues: CASSGLAGVNEQFF.